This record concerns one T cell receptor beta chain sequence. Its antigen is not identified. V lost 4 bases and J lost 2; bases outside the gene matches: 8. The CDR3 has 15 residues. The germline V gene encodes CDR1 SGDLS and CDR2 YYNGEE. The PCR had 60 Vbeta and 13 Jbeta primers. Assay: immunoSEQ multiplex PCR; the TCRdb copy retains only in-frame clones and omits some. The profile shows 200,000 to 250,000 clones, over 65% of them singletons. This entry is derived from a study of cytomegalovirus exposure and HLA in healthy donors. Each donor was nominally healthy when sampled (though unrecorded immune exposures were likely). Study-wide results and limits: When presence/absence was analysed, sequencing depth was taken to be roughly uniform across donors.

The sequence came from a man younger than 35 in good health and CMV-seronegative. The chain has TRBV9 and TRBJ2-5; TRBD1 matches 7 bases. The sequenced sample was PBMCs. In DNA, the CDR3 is TGTGCCAGCAGCCCAGGCTTACAGGGGCAAGAGACCCAGTACTTC. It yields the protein CASSPGLQGQETQYF.